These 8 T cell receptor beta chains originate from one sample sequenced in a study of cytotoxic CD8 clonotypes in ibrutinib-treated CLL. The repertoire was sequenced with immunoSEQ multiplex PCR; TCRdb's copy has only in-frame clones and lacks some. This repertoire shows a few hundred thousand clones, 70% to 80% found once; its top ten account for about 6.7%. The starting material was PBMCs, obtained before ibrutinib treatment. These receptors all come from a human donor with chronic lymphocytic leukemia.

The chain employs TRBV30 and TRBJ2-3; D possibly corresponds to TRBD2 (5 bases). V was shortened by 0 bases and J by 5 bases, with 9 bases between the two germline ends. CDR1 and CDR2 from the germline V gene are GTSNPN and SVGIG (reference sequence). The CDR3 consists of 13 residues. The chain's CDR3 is CAWSVRGLDTQYF. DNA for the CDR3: TGTGCCTGGAGTGTACGAGGGTTAGATACGCAGTATTTT.

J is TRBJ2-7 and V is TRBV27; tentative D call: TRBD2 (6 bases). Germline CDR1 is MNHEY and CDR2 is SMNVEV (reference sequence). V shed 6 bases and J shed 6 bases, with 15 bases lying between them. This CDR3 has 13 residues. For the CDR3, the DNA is TGTGCCAGCAGGCCCTTTGGGGGGAGCGAGCAGTACTTC. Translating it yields CASRPFGGSEQYF.

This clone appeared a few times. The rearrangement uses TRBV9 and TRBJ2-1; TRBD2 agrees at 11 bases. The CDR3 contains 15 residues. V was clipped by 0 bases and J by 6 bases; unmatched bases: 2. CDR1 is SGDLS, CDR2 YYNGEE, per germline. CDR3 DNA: TGTGCCAGCAGCGTAGGTCTAGCGGGGGGCAATGAGCAGTTCTTC. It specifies CASSVGLAGGNEQFF.

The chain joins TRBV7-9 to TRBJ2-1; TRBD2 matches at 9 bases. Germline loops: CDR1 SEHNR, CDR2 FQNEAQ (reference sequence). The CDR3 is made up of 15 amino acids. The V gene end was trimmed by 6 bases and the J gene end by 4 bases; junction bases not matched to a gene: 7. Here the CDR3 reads CASSPTSGYYNEQFF. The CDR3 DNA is TGTGCCAGCAGTCCTACTAGCGGGTATTACAATGAGCAGTTCTTC.

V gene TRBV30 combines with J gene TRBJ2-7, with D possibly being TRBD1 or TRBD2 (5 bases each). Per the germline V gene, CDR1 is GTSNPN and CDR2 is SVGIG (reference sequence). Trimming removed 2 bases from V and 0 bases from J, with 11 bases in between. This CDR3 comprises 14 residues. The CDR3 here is CAWSRDRRSYEQYF. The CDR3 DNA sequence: TGTGCCTGGAGTAGGGACCGGCGCTCCTACGAGCAGTACTTC.

CDR3 DNA sequence: TGTGCCAGCAGCCCTATAGAGGGGCGGGGAGAGACCCAGTACTTC. Protein sequence: CASSPIEGRGETQYF. The rearrangement joins TRBV6-5 to TRBJ2-5; a weak D match, TRBD2 (6 bases). This CDR3 region has 15 residues. CDR1 and CDR2 (germline): MNHEY, SVGAGI. V lost 6 bases and J lost 4, with 18 bases in between.

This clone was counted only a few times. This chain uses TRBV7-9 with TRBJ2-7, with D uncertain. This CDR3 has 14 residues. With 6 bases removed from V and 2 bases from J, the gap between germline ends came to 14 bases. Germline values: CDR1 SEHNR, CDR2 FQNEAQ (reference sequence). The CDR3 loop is CASSDAGLAYEQYF. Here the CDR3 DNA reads TGTGCCAGCAGTGACGCAGGTTTGGCCTACGAGCAGTACTTC.

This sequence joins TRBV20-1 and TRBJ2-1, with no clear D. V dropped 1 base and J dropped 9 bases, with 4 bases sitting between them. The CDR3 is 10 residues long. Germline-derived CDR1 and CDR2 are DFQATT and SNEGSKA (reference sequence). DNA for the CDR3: TGCAGTGCTAGAGCGTTTGAGCAGTTCTTC. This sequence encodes CSARAFEQFF.